What follows describes a single T cell receptor (beta chain). The sample originates from a study of Graves' ophthalmopathy and Graves' hyperthyroidism. Amplifying from RNA transcripts, the study obtained TCR beta CDR3 regions. HTBI-primed first-round RT-PCR preceded second-round multiplex PCR. TCRdb passed the multiplex PCR reads through MiXCR, listing each CDR3 protein once. The table has about 640,000 distinct CDR3 sequences, 35% to 50% seen once. The CDR3 has 13 amino acids. Germline values: CDR1 SEHNR, CDR2 FQNEAQ (reference sequence). V was trimmed by 5 bases and J by 4 bases, leaving 10 bases between them.

The sample was peripheral blood. The rearrangement links TRBV7-9 to TRBJ2-3, with D unresolved. The clonotype comes from an adult man with Graves' ophthalmopathy. CDR3 sequence (DNA): TGTGCCAGCAGCCTCCCGGTGGCAGATACGCAGTATTTT. Encoded protein: CASSLPVADTQYF.